Below are 18 T cell receptor beta chains sequenced from a single sample in a study of T cells in Graves' hyperthyroidism and ophthalmopathy. There were TCR beta CDR3 regions amplified from RNA transcripts. Initially, a first-round RT-PCR of the TCR CDR3 employed the HTBI primer set. TCRdb fed the multiplex PCR reads into MiXCR, producing one record per CDR3 protein. The sample holds about 770,000 distinct CDR3 sequences, 18% seen once. The sample taken for sequencing was blood. The receptor set was obtained from a woman aged 45 to 65 with Graves' hyperthyroidism that later progressed to Graves' ophthalmopathy.

The sample holds a few counts of this clonotype. This rearrangement joins TRBV6-1 to TRBJ1-5; D is uncertain. Trimming left V 7 bases short and J 7 bases short, with 20 bases between. The germline CDR1 and CDR2 sequences are MNHNS and SASEGT. This CDR3 spans 15 amino acids. The CDR3 spells CASTTDHFSPQPQHF. Here the CDR3 DNA reads TGTGCCAGCACGACGGACCATTTCTCACCCCAGCCCCAGCATTTT.

For the CDR3, the DNA is TGTGCCAGCAGCATGGGACAAGAACTTCTAGGCTACACCTTC. This encodes CASSMGQELLGYTF. J is TRBJ1-2 and V is TRBV5-6, with D possibly being TRBD1 (6 bases). Trimming took 4 bases from V and 8 from J, leaving 18 bases between them. The CDR3 extends over 14 amino acids. Germline CDR1 reads SGHDT; CDR2 reads YYEEEE.

This clonotype has ten or more counts. As DNA, the CDR3 is TGTGCCAGCAGCTGGACTTTAATGCTAAACAATGAGCAGTTCTTC. It translates to CASSWTLMLNNEQFF. This rearrangement joins TRBV7-2 to TRBJ2-1, with a possible D match to TRBD2 (5 bases). The CDR3 has 15 amino acids. V lost 4 bases and J lost 5, with 15 bases in between. Germline CDR1 SGHTA, CDR2 FQGNSA.

This clonotype was seen at least ten times. V and J are TRBV7-9 and TRBJ2-1, with D perhaps being TRBD1 or TRBD2 (6 bases each). CDR1 SEHNR and CDR2 FQNEAQ come from the germline V gene (reference sequence). The CDR3 spans 17 residues. V dropped 0 bases and J dropped 1 base, with 13 bases sitting between them. The CDR3 DNA follows: TGTGCCAGCAGCTTAGCCCTAGGGGGGTTATCCTACAATGAGCAGTTCTTC. This encodes CASSLALGGLSYNEQFF.

The chain has TRBV20-1 and TRBJ1-6; D may be TRBD1 (6 bases). V lost 6 bases and J lost 5, with 11 bases in between. This CDR3 has 13 residues. Germline loops: CDR1 DFQATT, CDR2 SNEGSKA (reference sequence). In nucleotides, the CDR3 is TGCAGTGCCTATACAGGGAATAATTCACCCCTCCACTTT. Its translation: CSAYTGNNSPLHF.

The gene calls are TRBV14 and TRBJ2-2; 9 bases are shared with TRBD2. CDR1 is SGHDN, CDR2 FVKESK, per germline. The CDR3 has 20 residues. The J segment lost 1 base and the V segment lost 0 bases, leaving 12 bases of the junction unmatched. The CDR3 DNA sequence: TGTGCCAGCAGCCAAGAGGCCAGGCGGGGGGGCCGGAGGAACACCGGGGAGCTGTTTTTT. Encoded protein: CASSQEARRGGRRNTGELFF.

This chain uses TRBV5-1 with TRBJ2-2; 13 bases are a match to TRBD2. This CDR3 has 19 residues. V lost 1 base, J lost 0 bases, and 6 bases stayed unmatched. Germline V gene sequence: CDR1 SGHRS, CDR2 YFSETQ. The CDR3 nucleotides read TGCGCCAGCAGCTTGCAGACTAGCGGGGGGTCACCGAACACCGGGGAGCTGTTTTTT. Protein product: CASSLQTSGGSPNTGELFF.

This clonotype has a count of ten or more. V gene TRBV5-1 combines with J gene TRBJ1-6; 7 nucleotides agree with TRBD1. CDR1 is SGHRS and CDR2 is YFSETQ in the germline V gene. Germline trimming cut 3 bases from V and 5 bases from J; bases unmatched to any gene: 5. CDR3 length: 15 residues. The CDR3 loop is CASSSRTGDNSPLHF. The CDR3, as DNA: TGCGCCAGCAGCTCCCGGACAGGCGATAATTCACCCCTCCACTTT.

This clonotype was found once. The chain joins TRBV14 to TRBJ2-6; TRBD1 aligns across 12 bases. V gave up 5 bases and J gave up 5 bases; unmatched junction bases: 7. Germline V lookup: CDR1 SGHDN, CDR2 FVKESK. The CDR3 has 17 amino acids. The CDR3 loop reads CASSRRDRGRRANVLTF. In DNA, the CDR3 is TGTGCCAGCAGCAGGCGGGACAGGGGGCGCCGGGCCAACGTCCTGACTTTC. The entire variable domain, with the rest obtained from reference TRBV14 and TRBJ2-6, is as follows: EAGVTQFPSHSVIEKGQTVTLRCDPISGHDNLYWYRRVMGKEIKFLLHFVKESKQDESGMPNNRFLAERTGGTYSTLKVQPAELEDSGVYFCASSRRDRGRRANVLTFGAGSRLTVL.

This clonotype has a count of ten or more. This chain uses TRBV9 with TRBJ2-2; D ambiguous. Germline V gene lookup returns CDR1 SGDLS and CDR2 YYNGEE. The CDR3 has 15 residues. V was shortened by 4 bases and J by 6 bases, with 16 bases between the two germline ends. In DNA form, the CDR3 reads TGTGCCAGCAGCCCCCAGTCCACCCTTTCCGGGGAGCTGTTTTTT. This codes for CASSPQSTLSGELFF.

A remark on this clonotype: At one end, the junction sequence differs from germline, possibly due to a read error. V is TRBV5-1 and J is TRBJ1-2; TRBD1 is a possible D gene (5 bases). The CDR3 has 14 residues. Germline V gives CDR1 SGHRS, CDR2 YFSETQ. The CDR3: CPSSVGPGNYGYTF. The CDR3 bases are TGCCCCAGCAGCGTGGGGCCAGGGAACTATGGCTACACCTTC.

Only one count was recorded for this clonotype. CDR3: CATSRDTGGGLTQYF. The CDR3 coding sequence is TGTGCCACCAGCAGAGATACGGGCGGGGGACTTACGCAGTATTTT. The V gene is TRBV15, the J gene TRBJ2-3, with 7 bases that match TRBD2. Germline V gives CDR1 LNHNV, CDR2 YYDKDF (reference sequence). This CDR3 is built from 15 residues. V was clipped by 0 bases and J by 8 bases; unmatched bases: 8.

There are a few counts of this clonotype. J is TRBJ2-5 and V is TRBV6-1, with D hard to call. Germline lookup yields CDR1 MNHNS and CDR2 SASEGT. The germline V and J ends were trimmed by 6 bases and 9 bases, with 17 bases remaining between them. This CDR3 contains 13 residues. The CDR3 nucleotides read TGTGCCAGCAGCCAATTGGACGCGGCGGCCCAGTACTTC. Translating gives CASSQLDAAAQYF.

V usage is TRBV5-6 and J usage is TRBJ2-3; D unresolved. The germline gives CDR1 SGHDT, CDR2 YYEEEE. CDR3 length equals 14 residues. Trimming pared 3 bases from V and 4 bases from J, leaving 12 bases between. The CDR3 loop is CASSSLTVADTQYF. The CDR3 bases are TGTGCCAGCAGCTCCTTGACTGTTGCAGATACGCAGTATTTT.

This clonotype came up many times. The chain links TRBV11-2 to TRBJ1-1; 9 bases line up with TRBD1. Germline V gives CDR1 SGHAT, CDR2 FQNNGV. This CDR3 has 17 amino acids. With V trimmed by 5 bases and J by 1 base, 11 bases remained unmatched. In nucleotides, the CDR3 is TGTGCCAGCAGCCCAAGATACGGGACAGGGCGGAACACTGAAGCTTTCTTT. Translated, it gives CASSPRYGTGRNTEAFF.

The chain is built from TRBV9 and TRBJ1-2; no firm D call. The length of the CDR3 is 14 residues. Germline V lookup: CDR1 SGDLS, CDR2 YYNGEE. The V and J ends lost 4 bases and 8 bases respectively, with 18 bases between them. DNA of the CDR3: TGTGCCAGCAGCCCTTCACCCGGTAGCGGAGGCTACACCTTC. This gives the protein CASSPSPGSGGYTF.

This clonotype was observed many times. The chain is built from TRBV3-1 and TRBJ1-2; D gene uncertain. V shed 4 bases and J shed 8 bases, with 11 bases lying between them. Germline V gene sequence: CDR1 LGHDT, CDR2 YNNKEL (reference sequence). The length of the CDR3 is 12 residues. This CDR3 is CASSPSIGGYTF. DNA for the CDR3: TGTGCCAGCAGCCCCTCTATTGGAGGCTACACCTTC.

This clonotype has only a few counts. This sequence joins TRBV11-2 and TRBJ2-2; 8 bases are shared with TRBD1. CDR1 is SGHAT and CDR2 is FQNNGV in the germline V gene. The CDR3 extends over 14 amino acids. With 5 bases clipped from V and 3 bases from J, the junction kept 2 bases outside the gene matches. The CDR3 DNA follows: TGTGCCAGCAGCCGACAGGGGCACACCGGGGAGCTGTTTTTT. Protein product: CASSRQGHTGELFF.